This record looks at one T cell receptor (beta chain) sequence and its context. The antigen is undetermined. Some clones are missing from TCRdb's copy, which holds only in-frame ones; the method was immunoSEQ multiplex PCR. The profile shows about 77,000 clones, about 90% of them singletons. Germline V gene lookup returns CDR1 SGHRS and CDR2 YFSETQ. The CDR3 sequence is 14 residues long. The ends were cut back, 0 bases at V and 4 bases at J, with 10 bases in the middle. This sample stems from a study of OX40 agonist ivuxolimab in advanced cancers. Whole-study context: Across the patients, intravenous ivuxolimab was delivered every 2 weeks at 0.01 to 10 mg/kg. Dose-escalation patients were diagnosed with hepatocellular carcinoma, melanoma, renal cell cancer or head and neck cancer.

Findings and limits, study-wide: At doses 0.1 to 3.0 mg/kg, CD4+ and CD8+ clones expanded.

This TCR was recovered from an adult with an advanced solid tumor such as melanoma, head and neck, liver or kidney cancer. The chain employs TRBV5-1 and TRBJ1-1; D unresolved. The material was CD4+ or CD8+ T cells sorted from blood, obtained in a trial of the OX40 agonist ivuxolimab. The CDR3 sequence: CASSLAQTPTEAFF. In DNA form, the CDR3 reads TGCGCCAGCAGCTTGGCTCAGACGCCCACTGAAGCTTTCTTT.